This T cell receptor beta chain was identified in a study of OX40 agonist ivuxolimab in advanced cancers. Study context: Aged roughly 23 to 80 with a mean of approximately 60 years, they were around 83% male.

CDR1 is SSHAT, CDR2 FNYEAQ, per germline (reference sequence). The CDR3 runs 13 residues. In regard to this clone: One end of the junction varies from germline; a read error may be responsible.

Sequencing used immunoSEQ multiplex PCR; TCRdb keeps in-frame clones, though not all of them. The table includes roughly 48,000 clones, roughly 84% detected once. The chain joins TRBV7-7 to TRBJ2-5, with D perhaps matching TRBD2 (6 bases). Here the sequenced sample was CD4+ or CD8+ T cells sorted from blood, taken in a trial of the OX40 agonist ivuxolimab. The receptor was isolated from an adult with an advanced solid tumor such as melanoma, head and neck, liver or kidney cancer. The CDR3 DNA sequence: TGTGCTAGCAGCTTGGGGGACTTTAAGACCCAGTACTTC. Amino acid sequence: CASSLGDFKTQYF.